The 18 T cell receptor beta chains listed next were all sequenced from one sample in a study of CD8 T cells in ankylosing spondylitis (dated by TCRdb to about 2017). The library was made by 5' RACE. The listed sequencing device is Illumina HiSeq 2500. TCRdb trimmed the raw reads at Q25, called clones with MiXCR and kept productive beta chains. Records with the same CDR3 protein are collapsed into one entry carrying the most frequent genes and DNA. The sample includes some 220,000 distinct CDR3 sequences, with less than 9.5% observed a single time. 4.8% of the sample lies in the top ten. The specimen sequenced was blood, either unsorted or a sorted T cell fraction (not recorded which). These receptors all come from a female donor with ankylosing spondylitis or in good health (not recorded which).

This clonotype was counted many times. V usage is TRBV11-2 and J usage is TRBJ2-1; D gene ambiguous. V was pared by 1 base and J by 4 bases, with 11 bases between. Germline loops: CDR1 SGHAT, CDR2 FQNNGV. This CDR3 is built from 15 residues. The CDR3 DNA reads TGTGCCAGCAGCTTAGGATCCCGCCTTTACAATGAGCAGTTCTTC. It yields the protein CASSLGSRLYNEQFF.

V usage is TRBV12-5 and J usage is TRBJ1-2; D gene uncertain. Germline loops: CDR1 LGHNT, CDR2 FRNRAP. This CDR3 spans 13 amino acids. V lost 4 bases and J 0 bases, leaving 6 bases between the germline ends. CDR3 residues: CASGSFSNYGYTF. The CDR3 coding sequence is TGTGCTAGTGGTTCGTTTTCTAACTATGGCTACACCTTC.

Ten or more counts support this clonotype. The CDR3 sequence: CASSLEDFLYEQYF. The CDR3 bases are TGCGCCAGCAGCTTAGAGGACTTTCTCTACGAGCAGTACTTC. The chain couples TRBV5-1 to TRBJ2-7; possibly TRBD2 for D (5 bases). V was clipped by 2 bases and J by 3 bases, with 12 bases between them. Germline CDR1 SGHRS, CDR2 YFSETQ. The CDR3 consists of 14 residues.

This clonotype was detected many times. This chain joins TRBV20-1 and TRBJ1-4; tentatively, D is TRBD1 (5 bases). The germline CDR1 and CDR2 sequences are DFQATT and SNEGSKA (reference sequence). V gave up 3 bases and J gave up 4 bases, with 12 bases separating them. The CDR3 is 14 residues long. The CDR3 spells CSARAAGFNEKLFF. DNA of the CDR3: TGCAGTGCTAGGGCCGCAGGGTTTAATGAAAAACTGTTTTTT.

This clonotype occurred a few times. The chain links TRBV5-1 to TRBJ2-6; D gene uncertain. V was trimmed by 4 bases and J by 1 base, leaving 15 bases between them. The CDR3 spans 17 residues. The germline gives CDR1 SGHRS, CDR2 YFSETQ. The CDR3 protein is CASSPPLAVSGANVLTF. The DNA for the CDR3 is TGCGCCAGCAGCCCCCCTTTGGCGGTTTCTGGGGCCAACGTCCTGACTTTC.

This clonotype was seen ten or more times. The chain links TRBV4-3 to TRBJ1-1, with a weak D call TRBD1 (5 bases). The CDR3 extends over 16 amino acids. Germline assignment: CDR1 LGHNA and CDR2 YSLEER. The ends were cut back, 2 bases at V and 4 bases at J, with 17 bases in the middle. The CDR3 is CASSQMPGGGGTEAFF. The CDR3 DNA is TGCGCCAGCAGCCAAATGCCCGGGGGGGGAGGCACTGAAGCTTTCTTT.

The gene calls are TRBV7-6 and TRBJ2-5, with 9 positions matching TRBD2. The CDR3 contains 15 residues. Germline trimming cut 2 bases from V and 9 bases from J; bases unmatched to any gene: 10. Germline CDR1 SGHVS, CDR2 FNYEAQ. In nucleotides, the CDR3 is TGTGCCAGCAGCTTAACTAGCGGGCTCCAGTCGGCCCAGTACTTC. It specifies CASSLTSGLQSAQYF.

This chain links TRBV12-3 or TRBV12-4 with TRBJ1-4; D call uncertain. This CDR3 has 16 residues. V was trimmed by 7 bases and J by 8 bases, leaving 23 bases between them. CDR3 in amino acids: CASTNFRGFIAEKLFF. The DNA for the CDR3 is TGTGCCAGCACGAACTTTCGAGGGTTTATCGCCGAAAAACTGTTTTTT.

This clonotype was observed a few times. The V gene is TRBV5-6, the J gene TRBJ1-1; weak D call: TRBD1 (5 bases). Trimming stripped 6 bases from V and 0 bases from J, with 12 bases between. The CDR3 has 14 residues. Germline values: CDR1 SGHDT, CDR2 YYEEEE. CDR3 nucleotides: TGTGCCAGCATTCTTGGGGGACTGAACACTGAAGCTTTCTTT. This gives the protein CASILGGLNTEAFF.

This clonotype appeared a few times. This rearrangement joins TRBV4-1 to TRBJ2-3; 12 positions agree with TRBD2. The CDR3 covers 19 residues. From germline, CDR1 is MGHRA and CDR2 YSYEKL. Trimming removed 3 bases from V and 0 bases from J; junction bases left unmatched: 10. CDR3 protein: CASSQELAGGQSSTDTQYF. The CDR3 DNA is TGCGCCAGCAGCCAGGAACTAGCGGGAGGCCAATCTAGCACAGATACGCAGTATTTT.

With regard to this clonotype: This may come from a read error, since a much larger clone is one base off. The V gene is TRBV18, the J gene TRBJ1-6, with 9 bases fitting TRBD1. CDR1 KGHSH and CDR2 LQKENI come from the germline V gene. Germline trimming cut 3 bases from V and 14 bases from J; bases unmatched to any gene: 11. This CDR3 contains 15 residues. The chain's CDR3 is CASSPAGTGQSSLHF. Written as DNA, the CDR3 is TGTGCCAGCTCACCGGCCGGGACAGGGCAGTCATCCCTCCACTTT.

This clonotype was picked up many times. The rearrangement links TRBV29-1 to TRBJ1-4; no reliable D call. Per germline, CDR1 SQVTM and CDR2 ANQGSEA. V dropped 5 bases and J dropped 8 bases, with 9 bases sitting between them. The CDR3 length is 11 residues. The CDR3 DNA reads as TGCAGCGTTTCGGATGGGGAAAAACTGTTTTTT. Its protein is CSVSDGEKLFF.

This clonotype was seen a handful of times. CDR3 sequence reads: CASSPGQGLAGGPSRGSYNEQFF. Written as DNA, the CDR3 is TGTGCCAGCAGTCCCGGGCAGGGTTTAGCGGGAGGGCCATCAAGGGGCTCCTACAATGAGCAGTTCTTC. This chain connects TRBV6-4 to TRBJ2-1, with 11 bases identical to TRBD2. There are 23 residues in the CDR3. Germline-derived CDR1 and CDR2 are MRHNA and SNTAGT. With V trimmed by 5 bases and J by 0 bases, 24 bases remained unmatched.

This clonotype was picked up many times. One junction end does not reproduce the germline sequence, and a read error may be involved. The chain couples TRBV13 to TRBJ2-7, with D perhaps TRBD2 (6 bases). Germline CDR1 PRHDT, CDR2 FYEKMQ (reference sequence). The CDR3 length is 12 residues. CDR3 nucleotide sequence: TGTGCCAGCAGCCTTACCGGGGAGCGGAGGGACTTC. Protein sequence: CASSLTGERRDF. Supplemented by reference TRBV13 and TRBJ2-7, the full variable domain reads AAGVIQSPRHLIKEKRETATLKCYPIPRHDTVYWYQQGPGQDPQFLISFYEKMQSDKGSIPDRFSAQQFSDYHSELNMSSLELGDSALYFCASSLTGERRDFGPGTRLTVT.

A remark on this clonotype: This may come from a read error, since a much larger clone is one base off. The chain carries TRBV7-9 and TRBJ2-1; TRBD2 aligns across 10 bases. The CDR3 runs to 14 residues. The germline gives CDR1 SEHNR, CDR2 FQNEAQ (reference sequence). CDR3 nucleotides: TGTGTCAGCAGCTTAGCGGGAGGACTCAATGAGCAGTTCTTC. Encoded protein: CVSSLAGGLNEQFF.

This clonotype was detected ten times or more. The rearrangement joins TRBV5-1 to TRBJ1-6; D is uncertain. This CDR3 contains 13 residues. Germline loops: CDR1 SGHRS, CDR2 YFSETQ. The V end lost 0 bases, the J end lost 7 bases, and 5 bases lay between the germline ends. DNA of the CDR3: TGCGCCAGCAGCTTGGAAGTAAATTCACCCCTCCACTTT. Translated, it gives CASSLEVNSPLHF.

In this sample, this clonotype turned up many times. The rearrangement uses TRBV4-3 and TRBJ2-5, with 9 bases that match TRBD1. CDR3 length: 15 residues. V lost 0 bases and J lost 4; bases outside the gene matches: 3. Germline V CDR1 and CDR2: LGHNA, YSLEER. The CDR3 region has the DNA TGCGCCAGCAGCCAAGATACAGGGGGCGGAGAGACCCAGTACTTC. It codes for CASSQDTGGGETQYF.

In its sample, this clonotype was seen many times. The rearrangement links TRBV20-1 to TRBJ2-7, with a weak D call TRBD1 (5 bases). CDR1 is DFQATT and CDR2 is SNEGSKA in the germline V gene (reference sequence). This CDR3 is 15 amino acids long. Between the trimmed V and J ends, which lost 6 bases and 3 bases, there was a span of 21 bases. As DNA, the CDR3 is TGCAGTGCCCCCCGTAATTGGGGCTCTTACTACGAGCAGTACTTC. Translating it yields CSAPRNWGSYYEQYF.